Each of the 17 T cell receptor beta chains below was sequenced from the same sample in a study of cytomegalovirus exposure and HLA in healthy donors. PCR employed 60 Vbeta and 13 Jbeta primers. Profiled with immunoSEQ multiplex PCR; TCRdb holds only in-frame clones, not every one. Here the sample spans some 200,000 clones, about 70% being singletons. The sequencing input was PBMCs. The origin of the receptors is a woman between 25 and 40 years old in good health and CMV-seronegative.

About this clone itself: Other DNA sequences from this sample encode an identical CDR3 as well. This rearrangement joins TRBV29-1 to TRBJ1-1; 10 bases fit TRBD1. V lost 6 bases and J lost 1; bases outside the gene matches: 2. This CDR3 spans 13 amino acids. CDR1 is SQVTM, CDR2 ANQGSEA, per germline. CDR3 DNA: TGCAGCGTCAGGACAGGGGGGAACACTGAAGCTTTCTTT. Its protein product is CSVRTGGNTEAFF.

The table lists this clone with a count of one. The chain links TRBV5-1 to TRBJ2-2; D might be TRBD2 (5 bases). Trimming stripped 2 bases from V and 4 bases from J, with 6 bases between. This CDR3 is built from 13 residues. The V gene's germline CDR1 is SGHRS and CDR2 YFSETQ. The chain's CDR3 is CASSFGLTGELFF. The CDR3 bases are TGCGCCAGCAGCTTTGGACTCACCGGGGAGCTGTTTTTT. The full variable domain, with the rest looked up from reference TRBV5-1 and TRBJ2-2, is KAGVTQTPRYLIKTRGQQVTLSCSPISGHRSVSWYQQTPGQGLQFLFEYFSETQRNKGNFPGRFSGRQFSNSRSEMNVSTLELGDSALYLCASSFGLTGELFFGEGSRLTVL.

DNA of the CDR3: TGCGCCACCCAAACGGGACAAGGAGTCTCACCCCTCCACTTT. This sequence encodes CATQTGQGVSPLHF. This chain joins TRBV5-1 and TRBJ1-6; tentative D call: TRBD1 (6 bases). Trimming took off 9 bases at V and 10 bases at J, with 20 bases between the two ends. The CDR3 has 14 amino acids. CDR1 is SGHRS and CDR2 is YFSETQ in the germline V gene.

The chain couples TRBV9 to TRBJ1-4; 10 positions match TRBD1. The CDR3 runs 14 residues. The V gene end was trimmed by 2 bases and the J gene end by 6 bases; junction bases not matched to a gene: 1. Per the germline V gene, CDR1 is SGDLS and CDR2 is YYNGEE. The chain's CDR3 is CASSVGTGDEKLFF. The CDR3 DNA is TGTGCCAGCAGCGTCGGGACAGGGGATGAAAAACTGTTTTTT.

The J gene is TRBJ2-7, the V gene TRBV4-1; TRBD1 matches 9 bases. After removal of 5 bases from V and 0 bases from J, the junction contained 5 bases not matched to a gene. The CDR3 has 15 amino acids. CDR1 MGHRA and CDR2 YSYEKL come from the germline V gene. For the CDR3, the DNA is TGCGCCAGCAGCAAAGGGACAGGGAGCTCCTACGAGCAGTACTTC. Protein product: CASSKGTGSSYEQYF.

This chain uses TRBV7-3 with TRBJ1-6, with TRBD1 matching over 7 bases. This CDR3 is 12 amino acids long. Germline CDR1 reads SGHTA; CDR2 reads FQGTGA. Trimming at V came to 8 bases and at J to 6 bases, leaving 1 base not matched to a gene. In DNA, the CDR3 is TGTGCCAGCGGACAGGCTAATTCACCCCTCCACTTT. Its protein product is CASGQANSPLHF.

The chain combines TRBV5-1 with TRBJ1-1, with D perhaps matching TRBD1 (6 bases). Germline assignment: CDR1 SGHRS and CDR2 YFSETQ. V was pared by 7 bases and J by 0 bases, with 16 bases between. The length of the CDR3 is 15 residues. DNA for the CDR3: TGCGCCAGCCGCACGACAGGAGAGATGAACACTGAAGCTTTCTTT. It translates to CASRTTGEMNTEAFF.

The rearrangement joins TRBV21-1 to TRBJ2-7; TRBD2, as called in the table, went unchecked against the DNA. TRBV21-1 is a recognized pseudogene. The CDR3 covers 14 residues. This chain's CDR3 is CASSNLAGRGEQYF. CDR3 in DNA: TGTGCCAGCAGCAATCTGGCCGGCCGAGGGGAGCAGTACTTC.

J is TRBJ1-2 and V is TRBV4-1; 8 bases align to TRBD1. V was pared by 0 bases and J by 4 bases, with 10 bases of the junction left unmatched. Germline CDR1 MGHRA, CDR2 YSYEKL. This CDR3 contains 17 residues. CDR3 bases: TGCGCCAGCAGCCAAGATTGGGCGGCAGGGGGCCTCTATGGCTACACCTTC. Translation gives CASSQDWAAGGLYGYTF.

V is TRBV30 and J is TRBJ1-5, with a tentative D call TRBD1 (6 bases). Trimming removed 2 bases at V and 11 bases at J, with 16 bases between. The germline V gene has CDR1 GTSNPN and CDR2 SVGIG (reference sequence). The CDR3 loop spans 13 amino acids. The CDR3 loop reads CAWSLGASGAQHF. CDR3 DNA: TGTGCCTGGAGTCTCGGCGCCTCAGGGGCCCAGCATTTT.

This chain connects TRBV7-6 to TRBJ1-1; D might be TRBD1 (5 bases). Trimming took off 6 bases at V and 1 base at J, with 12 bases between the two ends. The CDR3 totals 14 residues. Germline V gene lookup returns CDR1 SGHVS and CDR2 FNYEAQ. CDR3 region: CASRPGGGNTEAFF. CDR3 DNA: TGTGCCAGCAGGCCGGGGGGAGGGAACACTGAAGCTTTCTTT.

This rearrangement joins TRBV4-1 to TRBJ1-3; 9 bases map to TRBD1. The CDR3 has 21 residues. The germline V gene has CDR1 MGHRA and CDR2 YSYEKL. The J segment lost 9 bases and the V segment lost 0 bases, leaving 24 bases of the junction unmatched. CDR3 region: CASSQERIGDRAEKKTGTIYF. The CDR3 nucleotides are TGCGCCAGCAGCCAAGAAAGGATAGGGGACAGGGCCGAGAAAAAAACGGGCACCATATATTTT.

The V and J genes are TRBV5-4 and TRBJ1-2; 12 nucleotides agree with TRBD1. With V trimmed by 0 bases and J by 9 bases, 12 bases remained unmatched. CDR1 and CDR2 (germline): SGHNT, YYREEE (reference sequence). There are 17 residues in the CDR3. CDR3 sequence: CASSLADRAGQGASYTF. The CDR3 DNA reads TGTGCCAGCAGCTTGGCCGATCGGGCGGGACAGGGGGCAAGCTACACCTTC.

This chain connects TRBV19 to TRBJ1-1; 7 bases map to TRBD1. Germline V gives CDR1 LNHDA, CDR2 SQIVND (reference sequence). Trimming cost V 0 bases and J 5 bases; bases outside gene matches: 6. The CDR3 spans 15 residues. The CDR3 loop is CASSIDPTGATEAFF. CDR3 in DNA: TGTGCCAGTAGTATAGACCCTACAGGGGCGACTGAAGCTTTCTTT.

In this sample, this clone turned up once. CDR3 residues: CASSTGVDEKLFF. In nucleotides, the CDR3 is TGTGCCAGCAGTACAGGGGTGGATGAAAAACTGTTTTTT. This rearrangement joins TRBV5-4 to TRBJ1-4; 7 bases are shared with TRBD1. Germline lookup yields CDR1 SGHNT and CDR2 YYREEE (reference sequence). J lost 6 bases, V lost 5 bases, and 4 bases had no gene match. This CDR3 is 13 amino acids long.

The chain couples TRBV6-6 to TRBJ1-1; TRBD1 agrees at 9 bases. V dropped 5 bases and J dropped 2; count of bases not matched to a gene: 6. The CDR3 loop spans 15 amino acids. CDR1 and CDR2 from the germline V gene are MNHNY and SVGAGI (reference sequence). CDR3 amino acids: CASSTGQGQNTEAFF. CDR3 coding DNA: TGTGCCAGCAGTACCGGACAGGGGCAAAACACTGAAGCTTTCTTT.

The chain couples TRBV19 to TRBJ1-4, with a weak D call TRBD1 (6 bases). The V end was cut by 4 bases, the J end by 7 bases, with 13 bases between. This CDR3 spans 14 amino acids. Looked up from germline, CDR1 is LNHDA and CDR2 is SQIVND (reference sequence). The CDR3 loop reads CASSTDRLGEKLFF. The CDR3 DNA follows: TGTGCCAGTAGTACCGACAGGCTTGGTGAAAAACTGTTTTTT.